This TCR beta chain was captured by sequencing in a study of blood T cell repertoires in COVID-19. The CDR3 extends over 16 amino acids. Trimming took 6 bases from V and 1 from J; bases not matched to a gene: 5. Germline-derived CDR1 and CDR2 are KGHDR and SFDVKD. Produced via immunoSEQ multiplex PCR; TCRdb's table is partial and in-frame only. The table has under 400,000 clones, about 88% seen once; the top ten hold approximately 1%. Source material: PBMCs or T cells enriched from blood (not recorded which). J is TRBJ2-2 and V is TRBV24-1; 9 nucleotides line up with TRBD1. The clonotype was recovered from a young woman who had been exposed to COVID-19. The CDR3 sequence is CATSFRGQGNTGELFF. CDR3 in DNA: TGTGCCACCAGTTTCCGGGGACAGGGGAACACCGGGGAGCTGTTTTTT.